The text below deals with one TCR beta chain. This record belongs to a study of beta chain features in type 1 diabetes. Germline V gives CDR1 MNHEY, CDR2 SVGAGI. Trimming removed 2 bases from V and 5 bases from J, with 13 bases in between. CDR3 length: 14 amino acids. TCRB transcripts that were expressed got sequenced, as all of the isolated RNA had been reverse transcribed. Profiled with immunoSEQ multiplex PCR; TCRdb holds only in-frame clones, not every one. The sample carries a few hundred thousand clones, more than 9% recorded once. Sorting of CD4+ naive, central memory, regulatory and stem cell-like memory cells was performed via CD45RO/CCR7/CD25/CD127/CD95/CD27.

The chain couples TRBV6-5 to TRBJ2-7; D is perhaps TRBD1 (6 bases). The TCR originated in a woman aged 18-30 years in good health. Sequencing was carried out using naive CD4+ T cells from blood. The CDR3 sequence: CASSYTDRTHEQYF. The CDR3 DNA reads as TGTGCCAGCAGTTACACGGACAGAACCCACGAGCAGTACTTC.